These T cell receptor beta chains were read from a single sample in a study of blood T cell repertoires in COVID-19. Method: immunoSEQ multiplex PCR; TCRdb's copy keeps in-frame clones and lacks some. There are a few hundred thousand clones in the sample; around 82% occur only once, and 2.5% to 3.5% lies in the top ten. Source material: peripheral blood. These receptors were collected from a woman under 30 with acute or convalescent COVID-19. The CDR3 runs from the conserved cysteine through the conserved F or W. The size field is filled for only some rows; it gives once, few, many or a size class.

V gene: TRBV2
J gene: TRBJ2-7
clone size: -
CDR3 protein: CASRNGGSEQYF

V gene: TRBV2
J gene: TRBJ2-3
clone size: -
CDR3 protein: CASSATVLRGWGSTDTQYF

V gene: TRBV5-4
J gene: TRBJ2-1
clone size: -
CDR3 protein: CASSLGVGFGRDNEQFF

V gene: TRBV10-3
J gene: TRBJ2-7
clone size: -
CDR3 protein: CAISEGANVEQYF

V gene: TRBV6-2/TRBV6-3
J gene: TRBJ1-1
clone size: few
CDR3 protein: CASSYRGGKNTEAFF

V gene: TRBV5-4
J gene: TRBJ1-1
clone size: -
CDR3 protein: CASSFSVGQGNTEAFF

V gene: TRBV27
J gene: TRBJ2-2
clone size: -
CDR3 protein: CASSRPGLNTGELFF

V gene: TRBV4-2
J gene: TRBJ2-1
clone size: -
CDR3 protein: CASSQDPFSSGAYNEQFF

V gene: TRBV27
J gene: TRBJ2-1
clone size: -
CDR3 protein: CASSLVTGNRWESLNEQFF

V gene: TRBV7-2
J gene: TRBJ1-3
clone size: -
CDR3 protein: CATSSGVSGNTIYF

V gene: TRBV7-9
J gene: TRBJ2-2
clone size: -
CDR3 protein: CASSPGLWNTGELFF

V gene: TRBV2
J gene: TRBJ1-6
clone size: -
CDR3 protein: CASRDRAGNSPLHF

V gene: TRBV4-3
J gene: TRBJ1-1
clone size: -
CDR3 protein: CASSQTGATEAFF

V gene: TRBV6-5
J gene: TRBJ2-7
clone size: -
CDR3 protein: CASSYPPREQYF

V gene: TRBV5-4
J gene: TRBJ2-7
clone size: few
CDR3 protein: CASSKGDEQYF

V gene: TRBV28
J gene: TRBJ1-5
clone size: -
CDR3 protein: CASSFIQYQPQHF

V gene: TRBV29-1
J gene: TRBJ1-1
clone size: -
CDR3 protein: CSVDPVNTEAFF

V gene: TRBV7-9
J gene: TRBJ2-3
clone size: -
CDR3 protein: CASSAGTSAATDTQYF

V gene: TRBV9
J gene: TRBJ2-7
clone size: few
CDR3 protein: CASSVSTENYEQYF

V gene: TRBV3-1/TRBV3-2
J gene: TRBJ2-7
clone size: few
CDR3 protein: CASGASYEQYF

V gene: TRBV12-3/TRBV12-4
J gene: TRBJ1-1
clone size: -
CDR3 protein: CASSPGQGSPAFF

V gene: TRBV7-8
J gene: TRBJ1-1
clone size: -
CDR3 protein: CASSLQGIGAFF

V gene: TRBV5-6
J gene: TRBJ1-4
clone size: -
CDR3 protein: CASSSMTGGEKLFF

V gene: TRBV7-2
J gene: TRBJ1-2
clone size: -
CDR3 protein: CASSLAVTGHGYTF

V gene: TRBV5-4
J gene: TRBJ2-3
clone size: -
CDR3 protein: CASSDDGTSTDTQYF

V gene: TRBV6-5
J gene: TRBJ1-6
clone size: few
CDR3 protein: CASSYRAGTYNSPLHF

V gene: TRBV29-1
J gene: TRBJ1-2
clone size: few
CDR3 protein: CSVPTPGQRGF

V gene: TRBV19
J gene: TRBJ1-1
clone size: -
CDR3 protein: CASRWEAGIMNTEAFF

V gene: TRBV5-6
J gene: TRBJ2-7
clone size: -
CDR3 protein: CASSGDTVGYEQYF

V gene: TRBV7-8
J gene: TRBJ2-1
clone size: -
CDR3 protein: CASSLAGASDNEQFF

V gene: TRBV7-9
J gene: TRBJ2-2
clone size: -
CDR3 protein: CANERDRNTGELFF

V gene: TRBV5-6
J gene: TRBJ2-2
clone size: once
CDR3 protein: CASSLGAGYTGELFF

V gene: TRBV7-2
J gene: TRBJ2-1
clone size: -
CDR3 protein: CASSLTGYNEQFF

V gene: TRBV10-2
J gene: TRBJ2-2
clone size: -
CDR3 protein: CASSEDNRGPTGELFF

V gene: TRBV7-9
J gene: TRBJ1-2
clone size: -
CDR3 protein: CASSPPVGDRGDGYTF

V gene: TRBV6-4
J gene: TRBJ1-2
clone size: -
CDR3 protein: CASSDSRGRLVF

V gene: TRBV27
J gene: TRBJ2-7
clone size: -
CDR3 protein: CARAAGTGGPFTYEQYF

V gene: TRBV11-2
J gene: TRBJ2-1
clone size: once
CDR3 protein: CASSSLAGEGNEQFF

V gene: TRBV15
J gene: TRBJ1-4
clone size: -
CDR3 protein: CATSRNSGRGNEKLFF

V gene: TRBV5-1
J gene: TRBJ1-3
clone size: -
CDR3 protein: CASSRGAGASSGNTIYF

V gene: TRBV27
J gene: TRBJ1-6
clone size: -
CDR3 protein: CASSLSGIGRSNSPLHF

V gene: TRBV12-3/TRBV12-4
J gene: TRBJ1-2
clone size: -
CDR3 protein: CASTQTGPLPYTF

V gene: TRBV2
J gene: TRBJ1-2
clone size: -
CDR3 protein: CASSLTGKYGYTF

V gene: TRBV28
J gene: TRBJ2-7
clone size: -
CDR3 protein: CASSPPPPQGYEQYF

V gene: TRBV7-2
J gene: TRBJ1-1
clone size: -
CDR3 protein: CASSLLARGVNTEAFF

V gene: TRBV9
J gene: TRBJ1-2
clone size: -
CDR3 protein: CASSLGQGSMAPSFRGYTF

V gene: TRBV27
J gene: TRBJ1-5
clone size: -
CDR3 protein: CASSLAGDPSNQPQHF

V gene: TRBV28
J gene: TRBJ2-2
clone size: -
CDR3 protein: CASSSGTGDVGPNTGELFF

V gene: TRBV30
J gene: TRBJ1-6
clone size: -
CDR3 protein: CAWSADRTPGQGYSPLHF

V gene: TRBV11-3
J gene: TRBJ1-1
clone size: once
CDR3 protein: CASSAGGAGEAFF

V gene: TRBV19
J gene: TRBJ2-1
clone size: -
CDR3 protein: CASSLDWDNEQFF

V gene: TRBV14
J gene: TRBJ1-5
clone size: -
CDR3 protein: CARDRGSQPQHF

V gene: TRBV6-4
J gene: TRBJ2-7
clone size: -
CDR3 protein: CASSDSKAVAGGLIYEQYF

V gene: TRBV20-1
J gene: TRBJ2-3
clone size: -
CDR3 protein: CSASPNTDTQYF

V gene: TRBV5-1
J gene: TRBJ2-5
clone size: -
CDR3 protein: CASSLAPAGAEETQYF

V gene: TRBV19
J gene: TRBJ2-3
clone size: -
CDR3 protein: CASSARTGVGTSEYF

V gene: TRBV3-1/TRBV3-2
J gene: TRBJ1-2
clone size: -
CDR3 protein: CASSTPGSSYGYTF

V gene: TRBV6-5
J gene: TRBJ1-1
clone size: -
CDR3 protein: CASSYGSNLVSFF